Following are 2 T cell receptor beta chains from one sample sequenced in a study of blood T cells in healthy people across ages. Together with a sample-barcoded 5' primer, a J-beta primer mix was included in a second PCR lasting about 6 to 11 cycles. TCRdb processed the 5' RACE reads anew with MiXCR; each CDR3 protein has one entry. The table includes 750,000 to 950,000 distinct CDR3 sequences, more than 25% detected once. These data also featured in a second study, about T cells of mothers and their children.

The sequenced material came from blood. The receptors originated from a boy aged 10-17 years in good health.

This clonotype was counted once. This chain uses TRBV3-1 with TRBJ2-5, with D unresolved. CDR1 is LGHDT, CDR2 YNNKEL, per germline (reference sequence). Trimming removed 4 bases from V and 9 bases from J, with 15 bases in between. CDR3 length equals 13 residues. CDR3 amino acids: CASSLRPPIPQYF. CDR3 in DNA: TGTGCCAGCAGCCTCCGGCCCCCTATACCCCAGTACTTC.

The DNA of the CDR3 is TGTGCCAGCAGCTCGGTATACCACGAGCAGTACTTC. It encodes CASSSVYHEQYF. This rearrangement joins TRBV11-2 to TRBJ2-1; no reliable D call. The DNA end lines up better with TRBJ2-7; the J call may be wrong. The germline gives CDR1 SGHAT, CDR2 FQNNGV. The CDR3 runs to 12 residues.